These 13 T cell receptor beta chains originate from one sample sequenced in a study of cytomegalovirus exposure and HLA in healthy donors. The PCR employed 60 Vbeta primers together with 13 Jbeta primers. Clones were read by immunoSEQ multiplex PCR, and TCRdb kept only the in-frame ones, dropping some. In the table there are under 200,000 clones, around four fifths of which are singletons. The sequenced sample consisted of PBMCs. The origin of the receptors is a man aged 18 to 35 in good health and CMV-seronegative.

The CDR3 DNA sequence: TGCGCCAGCAGCCAAGGGGCCGGGACTAGCCCCGAAGAGCAGTACTTC. This gives the protein CASSQGAGTSPEEQYF. The chain employs TRBV4-1 and TRBJ2-7; 9 nucleotides match TRBD2. The CDR3 covers 16 residues. J was trimmed by 7 bases and V by 1 base; bases with no gene match: 11. CDR1 is MGHRA and CDR2 is YSYEKL in the germline V gene.

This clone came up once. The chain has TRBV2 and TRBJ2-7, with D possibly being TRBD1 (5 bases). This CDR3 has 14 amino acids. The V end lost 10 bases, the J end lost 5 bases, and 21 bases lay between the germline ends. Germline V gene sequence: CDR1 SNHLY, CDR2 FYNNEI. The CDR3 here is CATHLGPPSNEQYF. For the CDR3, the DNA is TGTGCCACACACCTGGGGCCACCGAGCAACGAGCAGTACTTC.

The CDR3 nucleotides are TGTGCCAGCAGCTTAGCCACTAGCGGGAGGGCCGAAGAGACCCAGTACTTC. Its protein is CASSLATSGRAEETQYF. The chain has TRBV7-9 and TRBJ2-5, with 13 bases matching TRBD2. CDR3 size: 17 residues. Germline V gene lookup returns CDR1 SEHNR and CDR2 FQNEAQ (reference sequence). After removal of 0 bases from V and 3 bases from J, the junction contained 4 bases not matched to a gene.

The CDR3 nucleotides are TGTGCCAGCAGACCCGGACAGGGGGCGATCGGGGAGCTGTTTTTT. Its translation is CASRPGQGAIGELFF. This chain links TRBV5-4 with TRBJ2-2; 11 positions agree with TRBD1. In germline, CDR1 is SGHNT, CDR2 YYREEE (reference sequence). The CDR3 totals 15 residues. V shed 5 bases, J shed 7 bases, and the junction held 7 bases outside the gene matches.

For the CDR3, the DNA is TGCGCCAGCACCCGACTAGCGGGAAGCACAGATACGCAGTATTTT. It specifies CASTRLAGSTDTQYF. The chain combines TRBV5-1 with TRBJ2-3, with TRBD2 identical over 11 bases. From germline, CDR1 is SGHRS and CDR2 YFSETQ. V shed 6 bases, J shed 0 bases, and the junction held 3 bases outside the gene matches. The CDR3 is made up of 15 amino acids.

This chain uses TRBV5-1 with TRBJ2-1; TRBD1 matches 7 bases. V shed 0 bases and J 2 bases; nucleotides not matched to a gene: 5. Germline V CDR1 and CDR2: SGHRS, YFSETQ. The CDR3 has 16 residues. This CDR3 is CASSLGVGTAYNEQFF. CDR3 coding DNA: TGCGCCAGCAGCTTGGGGGTAGGGACAGCCTACAATGAGCAGTTCTTC.

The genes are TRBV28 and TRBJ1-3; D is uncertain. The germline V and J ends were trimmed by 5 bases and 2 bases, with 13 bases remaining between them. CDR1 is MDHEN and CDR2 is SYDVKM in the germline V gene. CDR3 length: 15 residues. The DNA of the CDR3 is TGTGCCAGCAGTCCCCCTCCCCCGGCTGGAAACACCATATATTTT. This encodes CASSPPPPAGNTIYF.

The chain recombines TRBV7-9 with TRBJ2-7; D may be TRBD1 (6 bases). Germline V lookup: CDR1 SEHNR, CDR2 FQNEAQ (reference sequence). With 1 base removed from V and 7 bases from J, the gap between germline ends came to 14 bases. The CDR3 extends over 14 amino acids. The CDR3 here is CASSLGDTRGEQYF. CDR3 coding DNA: TGTGCCAGCAGCTTAGGGGACACCCGTGGGGAGCAGTACTTC. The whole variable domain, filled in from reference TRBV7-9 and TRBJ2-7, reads DTGVSQNPRHKITKRGQNVTFRCDPISEHNRLYWYRQTLGQGPEFLTYFQNEAQLEKSRLLSDRFSAERPKGSFSTLEIQRTEQGDSAMYLCASSLGDTRGEQYFGPGTRLTVT.

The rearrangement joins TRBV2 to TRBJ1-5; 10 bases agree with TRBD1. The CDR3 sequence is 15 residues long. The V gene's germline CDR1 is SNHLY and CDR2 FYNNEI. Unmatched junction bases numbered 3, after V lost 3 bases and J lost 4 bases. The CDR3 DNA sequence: TGTGCCAGCAGTGATAGGACAGGGGGAAATCAGCCCCAGCATTTT. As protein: CASSDRTGGNQPQHF.

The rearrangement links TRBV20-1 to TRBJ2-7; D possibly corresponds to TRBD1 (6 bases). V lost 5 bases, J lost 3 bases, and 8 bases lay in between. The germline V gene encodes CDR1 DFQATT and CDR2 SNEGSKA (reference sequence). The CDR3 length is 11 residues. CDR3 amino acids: CSAQQGYEQYF. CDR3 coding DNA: TGCAGTGCTCAACAGGGCTACGAGCAGTACTTC.

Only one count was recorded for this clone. CDR3 nucleotide sequence: TGTGCCAGCAGCTTAGCGGACATAAATGGCTACACCTTC. It yields the protein CASSLADINGYTF. This chain connects TRBV7-9 to TRBJ1-2; D is perhaps TRBD1 (5 bases). Germline lookup yields CDR1 SEHNR and CDR2 FQNEAQ (reference sequence). V gave up 0 bases and J gave up 6 bases, with 8 bases separating them. The CDR3 runs to 13 residues.

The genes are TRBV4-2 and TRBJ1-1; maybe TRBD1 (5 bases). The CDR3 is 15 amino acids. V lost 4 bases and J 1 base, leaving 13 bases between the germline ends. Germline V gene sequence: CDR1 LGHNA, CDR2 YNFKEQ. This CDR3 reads CASSPRPRANTEAFF. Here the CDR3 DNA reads TGTGCCAGCAGCCCCCGCCCCAGGGCGAACACTGAAGCTTTCTTT.

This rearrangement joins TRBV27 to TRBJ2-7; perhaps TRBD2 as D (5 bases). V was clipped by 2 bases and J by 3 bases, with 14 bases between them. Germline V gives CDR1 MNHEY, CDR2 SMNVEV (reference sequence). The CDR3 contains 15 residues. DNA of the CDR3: TGTGCCAGCAGTTTAAGCCGGGTCGGAGGCTACGAGCAGTACTTC. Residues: CASSLSRVGGYEQYF.